This is a list of T cell receptor beta chains from one sample in a study of cytotoxic CD8 clonotypes in ibrutinib-treated CLL. Profiled with immunoSEQ multiplex PCR; TCRdb holds only in-frame clones, not every one. This sample has around 250,000 clones, with 70% found just once. The material was PBMCs, obtained after 24 months of ibrutinib treatment. All receptors come from a human donor with chronic lymphocytic leukemia. CDR3s include the opening cysteine and the closing phenylalanine or tryptophan. Each record gives: V gene, J gene, clone size, D gene, CDR3 protein, CDR3 DNA. A D gene is named only where the DNA matches it firmly. Some rows mark clone size as missing; the rest say once, few, many or name a class of expanded clone.

TRBV19	TRBJ1-2	-	-	CASSQQGPRYGYTF	TGTGCCAGTAGTCAGCAGGGGCCCCGCTATGGCTACACCTTC
TRBV27	TRBJ2-7	-	TRBD2	CASSLSLAGDEQYF	TGTGCCAGCAGTTTGTCACTAGCGGGAGACGAGCAGTACTTC
TRBV9	TRBJ2-1	-	-	CASSVGRGGLSYNEQFF	TGTGCCAGCAGCGTAGGCAGGGGTGGCCTCTCCTACAATGAGCAGTTCTTC
TRBV30	TRBJ1-4	-	-	CAGAWTGVGGEKLFF	TGTGCCGGAGCATGGACCGGGGTGGGAGGTGAAAAACTGTTTTTT
TRBV29-1	TRBJ2-5	few	TRBD1	CSVARTGQQETQYF	TGCAGCGTTGCAAGGACAGGGCAACAAGAGACCCAGTACTTC
TRBV5-8	TRBJ1-3	-	-	CASSPRDGSGNTIYF	TGTGCCAGCAGCCCCCGGGACGGCTCTGGAAACACCATATATTTT
TRBV19	TRBJ1-2	few	-	CASSIPGNYGYTF	TGTGCCAGTAGTATTCCGGGGAACTATGGCTACACCTTC
TRBV5-1	TRBJ2-7	-	TRBD1	CASRLTTGTGIAYEQYF	TGCGCCAGCAGGTTAACTACCGGGACAGGAATAGCCTACGAGCAGTACTTC
TRBV2	TRBJ1-1	-	-	CASSGGGTRNTEAFF	TGTGCCAGCAGTGGGGGAGGCACTCGGAACACTGAAGCTTTCTTT
TRBV7-3	TRBJ2-3	once	-	CASSLGLSTDTQYF	TGTGCCAGCAGCTTAGGCCTCAGCACAGATACGCAGTATTTT
TRBV4-2	TRBJ2-5	-	-	CASSQESRTIGAETQYF	TGTGCCAGCAGCCAAGAATCGAGGACTATCGGGGCGGAGACCCAGTACTTC
TRBV19	TRBJ2-7	-	-	CASSMNSYEQYF	TGTGCCAGTAGTATGAACAGCTACGAGCAGTACTTC
TRBV9	TRBJ1-1	-	-	CASSPTEAFF	TGTGCCAGCAGTCCCACTGAAGCTTTCTTT
TRBV5-4	TRBJ1-2	-	-	CASSLEGGLGGYTF	TGTGCCAGCAGCTTGGAAGGAGGTTTAGGGGGCTACACCTTC
TRBV4-1	TRBJ2-3	-	TRBD1	CASSRGTGPRADTQYF	TGCGCCAGCAGTCGAGGGACAGGGCCTAGAGCAGATACGCAGTATTTT
TRBV7-8	TRBJ2-1	-	-	CASSLAPAEQFF	TGTGCCAGCAGCTTAGCGCCAGCGGAGCAGTTCTTC
TRBV4-3	TRBJ2-7	once	-	CASSQAGGEQYF	TGCGCCAGCAGCCAAGCAGGAGGCGAGCAGTACTTC
TRBV11-2	TRBJ2-2	-	TRBD1	CASSRDRVAGELFF	TGTGCCAGCAGCCGGGACAGGGTGGCCGGGGAGCTGTTTTTT
TRBV4-1	TRBJ2-1	once	-	CASSQEGKGFSYNEQFF	TGCGCCAGCAGCCAAGAGGGAAAAGGGTTCTCCTACAATGAGCAGTTCTTC
TRBV29-1	TRBJ1-2	few	-	CSVEDSNFFYGYTF	TGCAGCGTTGAGGACAGCAACTTTTTCTATGGCTACACCTTC
TRBV30	TRBJ2-7	once	-	CAWSHDEQYF	TGTGCCTGGAGCCATGACGAGCAGTACTTC
TRBV5-1	TRBJ1-3	-	-	CASSNFVGNSGNTIYF	TGCGCCAGCAGCAACTTCGTGGGGAATTCTGGAAACACCATATATTTT
TRBV19	TRBJ2-1	-	-	CASTSASAFGEQFF	TGTGCCAGTACAAGCGCTTCCGCTTTCGGTGAGCAGTTCTTC
TRBV9	TRBJ2-5	few	-	CASSVVYGGVETQYF	TGTGCCAGCAGCGTAGTATATGGTGGTGTTGAGACCCAGTACTTC
TRBV6-1	TRBJ2-1	-	-	CASLQGGNEQFF	TGTGCCAGCTTACAAGGGGGGAATGAGCAGTTCTTC
TRBV11-2	TRBJ2-3	-	TRBD1	CASSLGGTGADTQYF	TGTGCCAGCAGCTTAGGGGGGACAGGGGCAGATACGCAGTATTTT
TRBV30	TRBJ2-7	-	-	CAWSVLAGSPYEQYF	TGTGCCTGGAGTGTACTGGCAGGGTCGCCCTACGAGCAGTACTTC
TRBV18	TRBJ2-3	-	-	CASSPPEGFGTETDTQYF	TGTGCCAGCTCACCACCGGAGGGTTTCGGGACAGAGACAGATACGCAGTATTTT
TRBV11-2	TRBJ2-7	-	-	CASSLAGAYEQYF	TGTGCCAGCAGCTTAGCCGGGGCCTACGAGCAGTACTTC
TRBV28	TRBJ2-1	-	-	CASSLSGLEGGNEQFF	TGTGCCAGCAGTTTATCCGGGCTAGAGGGCGGCAATGAGCAGTTCTTC
TRBV29-1	TRBJ2-5	-	-	CSVERGSQETQYF	TGCAGCGTTGAGCGAGGAAGCCAAGAGACCCAGTACTTC
TRBV11-3	TRBJ2-2	-	-	CASSPLRTGELFF	TGTGCCAGCAGCCCTCTCCGGACCGGGGAGCTGTTTTTT
TRBV7-6	TRBJ1-1	-	-	CASSLVRGGVTEAFF	TGTGCCAGCAGCTTAGTCCGGGGGGGCGTCACTGAAGCTTTCTTT
TRBV9	TRBJ2-3	-	TRBD2	CASSVAGGGSTDTQYF	TGTGCCAGCAGCGTAGCTGGGGGGGGGAGCACAGATACGCAGTATTTT
TRBV28	TRBJ1-2	few	TRBD1	CASSRTGRGYTF	TGTGCCAGCAGCCGGACAGGACGTGGCTACACCTTC
TRBV19	TRBJ2-7	-	-	CASSIGGGEQYF	TGTGCCAGTAGTATTGGAGGGGGCGAGCAGTACTTC
TRBV28	TRBJ2-3	-	-	CATSKSTDTQYF	TGTGCCACCAGCAAGTCTACAGATACGCAGTATTTT
TRBV5-1	TRBJ2-7	-	TRBD1	CASSTRQGEQYF	TGCGCCAGCAGCACACGACAGGGCGAGCAGTACTTC
TRBV14	TRBJ2-7	few	-	CASSRPGWDAYEQYF	TGTGCCAGCAGCCGTCCTGGGTGGGACGCCTACGAGCAGTACTTC
TRBV10-3	TRBJ2-7	few	TRBD1	CAISDGTGPYEQYF	TGTGCCATCAGTGACGGGACAGGTCCCTACGAGCAGTACTTC
TRBV10-3	TRBJ2-7	-	-	CAISGVASYEQYF	TGTGCCATCAGTGGAGTGGCCTCCTACGAGCAGTACTTC
TRBV9	TRBJ2-5	once	TRBD1	CASTVGTASETQYF	TGTGCCAGCACCGTCGGGACAGCGAGCGAGACCCAGTACTTC
TRBV7-3	TRBJ2-1	-	TRBD2	CASSPRRTRPVEQFF	TGTGCCAGCAGCCCAAGGCGGACTAGACCAGTGGAGCAGTTCTTC
TRBV28	TRBJ1-1	few	TRBD1	CASSPYRQGHEAFF	TGTGCCAGCAGTCCCTACCGACAGGGGCATGAAGCTTTCTTT
TRBV27	TRBJ1-2	-	-	CASSFEKGGVYGYTF	TGTGCCAGCAGTTTCGAGAAGGGCGGTGTCTATGGCTACACCTTC